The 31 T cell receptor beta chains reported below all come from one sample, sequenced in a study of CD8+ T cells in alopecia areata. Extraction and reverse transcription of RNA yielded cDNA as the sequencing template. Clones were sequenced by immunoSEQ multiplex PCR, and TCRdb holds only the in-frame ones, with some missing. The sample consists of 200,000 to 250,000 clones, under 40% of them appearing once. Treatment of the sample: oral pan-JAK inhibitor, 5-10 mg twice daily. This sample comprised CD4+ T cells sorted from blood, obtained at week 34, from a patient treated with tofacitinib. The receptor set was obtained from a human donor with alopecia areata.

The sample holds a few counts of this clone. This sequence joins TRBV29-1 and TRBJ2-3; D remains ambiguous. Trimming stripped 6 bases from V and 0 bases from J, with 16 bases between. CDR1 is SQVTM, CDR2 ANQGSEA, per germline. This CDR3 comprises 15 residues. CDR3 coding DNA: TGCAGCGTCCAACGGGTAGGACCTAGCACAGATACGCAGTATTTT. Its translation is CSVQRVGPSTDTQYF.

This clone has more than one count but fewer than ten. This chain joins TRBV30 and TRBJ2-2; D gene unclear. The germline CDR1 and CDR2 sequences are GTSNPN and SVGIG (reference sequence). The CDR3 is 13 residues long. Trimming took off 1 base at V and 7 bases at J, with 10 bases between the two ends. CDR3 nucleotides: TGTGCCTGGAGTGGCGCCGTTCTCGGGGAGCTGTTTTTT. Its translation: CAWSGAVLGELFF. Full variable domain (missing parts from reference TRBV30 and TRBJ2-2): SQTIHQWPATLVQPVGSPLSLECTVEGTSNPNLYWYRQAAGRGLQLLFYSVGIGQISSEVPQNLSASRPQDRQFILSSKKLLLSDSGFYLCAWSGAVLGELFFGEGSRLTVL.

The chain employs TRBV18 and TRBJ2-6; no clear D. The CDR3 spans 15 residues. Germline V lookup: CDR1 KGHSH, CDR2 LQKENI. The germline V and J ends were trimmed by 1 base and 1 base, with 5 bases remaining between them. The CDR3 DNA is TGTGCCAGCTCACCACGGGATTCTGGGGCCAACGTCCTGACTTTC. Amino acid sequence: CASSPRDSGANVLTF.

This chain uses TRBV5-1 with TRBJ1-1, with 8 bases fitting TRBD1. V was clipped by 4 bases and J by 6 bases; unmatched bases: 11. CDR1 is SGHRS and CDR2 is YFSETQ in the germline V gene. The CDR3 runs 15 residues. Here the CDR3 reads CASSPSSGGSSEAFF. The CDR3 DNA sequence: TGCGCCAGCAGCCCCTCCTCAGGGGGCTCGTCTGAAGCTTTCTTT.

The CDR3: CASSLDLLQAEKLFF. CDR3 nucleotides: TGTGCCAGCAGCTTAGATTTACTCCAGGCTGAAAAACTGTTTTTT. The chain employs TRBV7-9 and TRBJ1-4; D is ambiguous. Germline loops: CDR1 SEHNR, CDR2 FQNEAQ (reference sequence). Trimming stripped 1 base from V and 7 bases from J, with 13 bases between. This CDR3 has 15 amino acids.

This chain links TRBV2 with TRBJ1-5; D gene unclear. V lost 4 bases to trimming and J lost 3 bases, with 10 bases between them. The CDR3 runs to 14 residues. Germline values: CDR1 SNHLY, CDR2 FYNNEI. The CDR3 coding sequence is TGTGCCAGCAGTGCGGAACGGACCAATCAGCCCCAGCATTTT. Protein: CASSAERTNQPQHF.

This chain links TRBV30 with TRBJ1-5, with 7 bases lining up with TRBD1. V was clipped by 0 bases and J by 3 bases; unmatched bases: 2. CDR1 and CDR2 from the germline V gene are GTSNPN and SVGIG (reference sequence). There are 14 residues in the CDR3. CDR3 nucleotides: TGTGCCTGGAGTGTCGGGACAGTCAATCAGCCCCAGCATTTT. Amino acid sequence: CAWSVGTVNQPQHF.

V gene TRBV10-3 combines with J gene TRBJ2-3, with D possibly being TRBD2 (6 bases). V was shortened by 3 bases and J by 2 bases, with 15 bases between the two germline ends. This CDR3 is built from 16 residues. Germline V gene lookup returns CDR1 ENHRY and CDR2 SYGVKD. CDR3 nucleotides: TGTGCCATCAGTGAAGGAAGGGGACTCTCCACAGATACGCAGTATTTT. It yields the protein CAISEGRGLSTDTQYF.

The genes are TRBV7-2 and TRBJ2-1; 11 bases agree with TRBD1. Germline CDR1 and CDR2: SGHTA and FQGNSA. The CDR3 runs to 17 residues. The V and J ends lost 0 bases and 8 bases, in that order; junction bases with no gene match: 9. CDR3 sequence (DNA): TGTGCCAGCAGCTTAGCAGGCGGGCGGGGACAGGGGGATGAGCAGTTCTTC. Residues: CASSLAGGRGQGDEQFF.

The CDR3, as DNA: TGCGCCAGCAGCTTGGTACTAGACAGAACAGATACGCAGTATTTT. It yields the protein CASSLVLDRTDTQYF. J is TRBJ2-3 and V is TRBV5-1; TRBD1 or TRBD2 may be the D gene (5 bases each). V was shortened by 0 bases and J by 3 bases, with 11 bases between the two germline ends. Germline values: CDR1 SGHRS, CDR2 YFSETQ. The CDR3 is 15 residues long.

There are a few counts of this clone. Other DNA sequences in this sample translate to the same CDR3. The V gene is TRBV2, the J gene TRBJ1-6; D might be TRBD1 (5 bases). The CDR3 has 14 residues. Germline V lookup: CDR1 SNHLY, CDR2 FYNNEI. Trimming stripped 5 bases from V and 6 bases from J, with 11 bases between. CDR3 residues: CASSSGTVNSPLHF. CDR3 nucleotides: TGTGCCAGCAGTTCCGGGACCGTTAATTCACCCCTCCACTTT.

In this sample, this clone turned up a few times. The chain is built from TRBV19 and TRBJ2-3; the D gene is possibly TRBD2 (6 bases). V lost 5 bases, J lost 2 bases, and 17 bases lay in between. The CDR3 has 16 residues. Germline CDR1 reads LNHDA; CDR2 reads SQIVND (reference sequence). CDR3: CASSARLGWATDTQYF. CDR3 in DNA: TGTGCCAGTAGTGCCAGACTAGGGTGGGCCACAGATACGCAGTATTTT.

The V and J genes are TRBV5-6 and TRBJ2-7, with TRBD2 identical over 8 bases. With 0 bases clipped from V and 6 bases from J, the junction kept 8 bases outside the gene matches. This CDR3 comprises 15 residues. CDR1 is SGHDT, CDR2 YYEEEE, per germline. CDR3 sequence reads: CASSLVAGGPGEQYF. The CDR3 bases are TGTGCCAGCAGCTTGGTGGCGGGGGGCCCAGGCGAGCAGTACTTC.

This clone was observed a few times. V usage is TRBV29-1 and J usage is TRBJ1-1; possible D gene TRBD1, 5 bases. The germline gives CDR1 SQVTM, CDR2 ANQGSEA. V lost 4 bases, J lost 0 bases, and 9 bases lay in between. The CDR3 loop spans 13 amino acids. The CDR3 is CSVAGRVNTEAFF. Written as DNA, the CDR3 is TGCAGCGTTGCCGGCAGGGTGAACACTGAAGCTTTCTTT.

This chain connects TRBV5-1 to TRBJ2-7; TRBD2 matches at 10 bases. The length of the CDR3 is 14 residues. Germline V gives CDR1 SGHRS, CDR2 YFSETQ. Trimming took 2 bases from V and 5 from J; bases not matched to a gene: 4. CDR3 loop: CASSLLAGNHEQYF. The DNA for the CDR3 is TGCGCCAGCAGCTTACTAGCGGGGAATCACGAGCAGTACTTC.

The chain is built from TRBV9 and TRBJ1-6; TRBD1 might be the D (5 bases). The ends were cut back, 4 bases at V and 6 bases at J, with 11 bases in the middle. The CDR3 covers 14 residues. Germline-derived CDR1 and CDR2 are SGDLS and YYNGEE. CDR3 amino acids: CASSTGGVNSPLHF. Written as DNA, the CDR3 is TGTGCCAGCAGCACAGGAGGGGTTAATTCACCCCTCCACTTT.

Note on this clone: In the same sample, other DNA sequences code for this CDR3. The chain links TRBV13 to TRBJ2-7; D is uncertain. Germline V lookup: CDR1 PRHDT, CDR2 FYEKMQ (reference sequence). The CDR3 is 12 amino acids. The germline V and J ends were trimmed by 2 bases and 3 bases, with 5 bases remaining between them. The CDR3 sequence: CASSLRSYEQYF. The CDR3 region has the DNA TGTGCCAGCAGCTTACGCAGCTACGAGCAGTACTTC.

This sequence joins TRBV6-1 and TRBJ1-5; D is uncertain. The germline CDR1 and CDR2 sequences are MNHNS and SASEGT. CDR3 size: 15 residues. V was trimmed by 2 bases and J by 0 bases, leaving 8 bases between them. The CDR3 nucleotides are TGTGCCAGCAGTGAAACGGGGTATAGCAATCAGCCCCAGCATTTT. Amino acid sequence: CASSETGYSNQPQHF.

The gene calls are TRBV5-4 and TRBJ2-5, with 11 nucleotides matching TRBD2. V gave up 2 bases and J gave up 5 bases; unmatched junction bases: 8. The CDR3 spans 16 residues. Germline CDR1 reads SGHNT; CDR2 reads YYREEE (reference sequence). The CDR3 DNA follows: TGTGCCAGCAGCTTCATACTAGCGGGAGTACTTGAGACCCAGTACTTC. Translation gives CASSFILAGVLETQYF.

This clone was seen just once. The DNA of the CDR3 is TGCGCCAGCTCGACAGGGGCGTACCAAGAGACCCAGTACTTC. Its protein is CASSTGAYQETQYF. This chain links TRBV5-1 with TRBJ2-5; 8 bases agree with TRBD1. Germline V CDR1 and CDR2: SGHRS, YFSETQ. V shed 7 bases, J shed 0 bases, and the junction held 5 bases outside the gene matches. The CDR3 runs 14 residues.

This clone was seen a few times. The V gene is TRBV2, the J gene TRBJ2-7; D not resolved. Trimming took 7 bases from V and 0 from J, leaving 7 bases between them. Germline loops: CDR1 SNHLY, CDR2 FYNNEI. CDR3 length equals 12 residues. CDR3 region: CASNQNSYEQYF. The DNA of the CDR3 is TGTGCCAGCAACCAAAACTCCTACGAGCAGTACTTC.

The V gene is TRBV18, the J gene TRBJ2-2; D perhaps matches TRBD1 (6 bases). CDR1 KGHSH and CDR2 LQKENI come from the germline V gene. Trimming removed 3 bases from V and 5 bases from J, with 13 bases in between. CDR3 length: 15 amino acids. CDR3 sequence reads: CASSPAQGYTGELFF. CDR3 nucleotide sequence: TGTGCCAGCTCACCGGCACAGGGCTATACCGGGGAGCTGTTTTTT.

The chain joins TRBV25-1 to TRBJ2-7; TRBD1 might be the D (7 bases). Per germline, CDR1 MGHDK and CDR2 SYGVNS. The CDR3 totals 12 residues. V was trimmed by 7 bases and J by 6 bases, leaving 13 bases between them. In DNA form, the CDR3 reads TGTGCCAGCATGAGGAGGGGGCGCGAGCAGTACTTC. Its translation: CASMRRGREQYF.

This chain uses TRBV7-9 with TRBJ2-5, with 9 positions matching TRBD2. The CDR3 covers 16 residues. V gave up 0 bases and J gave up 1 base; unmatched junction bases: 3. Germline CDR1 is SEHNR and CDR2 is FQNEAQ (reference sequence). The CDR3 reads CASSLAIAGAQETQYF. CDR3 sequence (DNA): TGTGCCAGCAGCTTAGCCATAGCGGGAGCCCAAGAGACCCAGTACTTC.

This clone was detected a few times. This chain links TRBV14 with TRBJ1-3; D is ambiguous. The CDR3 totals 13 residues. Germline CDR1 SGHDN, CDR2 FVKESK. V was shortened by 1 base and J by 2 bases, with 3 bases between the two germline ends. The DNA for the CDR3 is TGTGCCAGCAGCCAAGTTCCTGGAAACACCATATATTTT. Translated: CASSQVPGNTIYF.

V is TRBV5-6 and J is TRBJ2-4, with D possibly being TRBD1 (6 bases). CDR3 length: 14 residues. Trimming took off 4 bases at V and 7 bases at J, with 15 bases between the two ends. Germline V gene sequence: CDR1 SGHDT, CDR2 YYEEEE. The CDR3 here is CASSGDTGRNIQYF. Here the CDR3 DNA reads TGTGCCAGCAGCGGAGATACAGGGCGGAACATTCAGTACTTC.

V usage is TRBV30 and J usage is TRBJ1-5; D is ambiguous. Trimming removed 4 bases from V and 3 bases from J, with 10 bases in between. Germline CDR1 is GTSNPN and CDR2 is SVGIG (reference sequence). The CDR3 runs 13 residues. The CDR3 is CAWTDRVNQPQHF. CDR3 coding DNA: TGTGCCTGGACTGACCGGGTCAATCAGCCCCAGCATTTT.

The CDR3 DNA is TGTGCCAGCAGCAAATCGCGGGGGCTTTCGTACAATGAGCAGTTCTTC. Translation: CASSKSRGLSYNEQFF. The genes are TRBV21-1 and TRBJ2-1; TRBD2, the D gene given by the table, was not confirmed from the DNA. TRBV21-1 is a pseudogene segment. This CDR3 region has 16 residues.

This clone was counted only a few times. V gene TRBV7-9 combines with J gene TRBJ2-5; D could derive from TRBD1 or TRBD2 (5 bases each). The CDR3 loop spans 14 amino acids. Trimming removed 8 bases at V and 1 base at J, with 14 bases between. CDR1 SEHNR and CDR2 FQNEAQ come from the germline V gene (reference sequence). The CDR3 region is CASGQGVGQETQYF. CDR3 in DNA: TGTGCCAGCGGGCAGGGAGTAGGCCAAGAGACCCAGTACTTC. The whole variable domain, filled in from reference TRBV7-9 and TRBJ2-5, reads DTGVSQNPRHKITKRGQNVTFRCDPISEHNRLYWYRQTLGQGPEFLTYFQNEAQLEKSRLLSDRFSAERPKGSFSTLEIQRTEQGDSAMYLCASGQGVGQETQYFGPGTRLLVL.

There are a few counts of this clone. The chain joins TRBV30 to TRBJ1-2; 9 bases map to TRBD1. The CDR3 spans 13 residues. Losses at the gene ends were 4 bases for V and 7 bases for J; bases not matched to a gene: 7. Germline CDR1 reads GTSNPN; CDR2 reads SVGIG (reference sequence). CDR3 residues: CAWTGTGHFGYTF. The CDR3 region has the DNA TGTGCCTGGACCGGGACAGGGCACTTTGGCTACACCTTC.

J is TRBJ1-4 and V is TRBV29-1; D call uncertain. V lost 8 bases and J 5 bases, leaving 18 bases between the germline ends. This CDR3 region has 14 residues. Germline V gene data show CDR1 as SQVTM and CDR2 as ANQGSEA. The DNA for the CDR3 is TGCAGCATTTGGAAATCCCCCGAAAATGAAAAACTGTTTTTT. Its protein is CSIWKSPENEKLFF.